This T cell receptor (beta chain) was documented in a study of blood T cell repertoires in COVID-19. Study-wide context: T cells, B-cell-depleted T cells, or PBMCs supplied cDNA or gDNA.

Cohort 3 recovery required two negative PCRs, clearance, or symptom resolution. The repertoire was sequenced with immunoSEQ multiplex PCR; TCRdb's copy has only in-frame clones and lacks some. The table has roughly 250,000 clones, around 87% seen once. CDR3 size: 13 residues. Trimming pared 9 bases from V and 0 bases from J, leaving 11 bases between. Germline CDR1 LNHDA, CDR2 SQIVND (reference sequence). Sequenced material: PBMCs or T cells enriched from blood (not recorded which). This chain uses TRBV19 with TRBJ1-1; maybe TRBD1 (6 bases). This TCR was sampled from a woman between 45 and 60 years old who had recovered from COVID-19. The CDR3 loop is CASRDKMNTEAFF. CDR3 bases: TGTGCCAGCAGGGACAAAATGAACACTGAAGCTTTCTTT.